The rows below give T cell receptor beta chains drawn from one sample of a study of blood T cells in healthy people across ages. MiXCR, applied by TCRdb to the 5' RACE reads, yields one record per CDR3 protein. The table has fewer than 950,000 distinct CDR3 sequences, less than 70% seen once. The sequencing sample was made of blood. Receptors were obtained from an older man in good health. Each CDR3 is given with its conserved first and last residue. A D gene is named only where the DNA matches it firmly. Clone size is stated in some rows and not others, as once, few, many or a class when expanded.

CDR3 DNA	CDR3 protein	D gene	clone size	V gene	J gene
TGCAGTGCTAGAGATGGAGGAGGGACGGGAGATACGCAGTATTTT	CSARDGGGTGDTQYF	-	-	TRBV20-1	TRBJ2-3
TGTGCCAGCAGCCAAGATCGAGCGGGAACATACAATGAGCAGTTCTTC	CASSQDRAGTYNEQFF	TRBD2	once	TRBV3-1	TRBJ2-1
TGCAGTGCTGTCCACAGGGTATCCTACAATGAGCAGTTCTTC	CSAVHRVSYNEQFF	-	-	TRBV20-1	TRBJ2-1
TGTGCCAGCAGCTTAGGTTCGGGTTTTGGCAATCAGCCCCAGCATTTT	CASSLGSGFGNQPQHF	-	few	TRBV7-9	TRBJ1-5
TGCAGTGCCCCCCGGCGGGAGGGCCGAGATGAGCAGTTCTTC	CSAPRREGRDEQFF	TRBD2	few	TRBV20-1	TRBJ2-1
TGTGCCAGCAGTGATCAGGGTATACCTACCGGGGAGCTGTTTTTT	CASSDQGIPTGELFF	-	-	TRBV2	TRBJ2-2
TGCAGTGCTCCGGTGGAAGCCAAAAACATTCAGTACTTC	CSAPVEAKNIQYF	-	few	TRBV20-1	TRBJ2-4
TGTGCCAGCAGCTTAGAACAGGGGGTAGAGACCCAGTACTTC	CASSLEQGVETQYF	TRBD1	-	TRBV7-2	TRBJ2-5
TGCAGTGCTAGAGGGGGTAGCGGGTTAGCCAAAAACATTCAGTACTTC	CSARGGSGLAKNIQYF	TRBD2	few	TRBV20-1	TRBJ2-4
TGTGCCACCAGCAGTAATAGGCTTAAGGCCTACTCCTACGAGCAGTACTTC	CATSSNRLKAYSYEQYF	-	-	TRBV15	TRBJ2-7
TGCAGCGTTGGCCGGGACAGCTATGGCTACACCTTC	CSVGRDSYGYTF	TRBD1	few	TRBV29-1	TRBJ1-2
TGTGCCAGCAGTTCTATAGCGGGATCAACGCAGTATTTT	CASSSIAGSTQYF	TRBD2	-	TRBV6-4	TRBJ2-3
TGCAGCGCTAGAGACCTCGAGCAGTACTTC	CSARDLEQYF	-	few	TRBV20-1	TRBJ2-7
TGTGCCAGCAGTTCACGCCCCAATCAGCCCCAGCATTTT	CASSSRPNQPQHF	-	few	TRBV27	TRBJ1-5
TGTGCCAGCAGTTACGGGACAGCCCCCTCTGGGGCCAACGTCCTGACTTTC	CASSYGTAPSGANVLTF	TRBD1	few	TRBV6-2/TRBV6-3	TRBJ2-6
TGTGCCAGCAGACAACGGGACAGGGCCTACAATGAGCAGTACTTC	CASRQRDRAYNEQYF	TRBD1	-	TRBV12-3/TRBV12-4	TRBJ2-7
TGTGCCGGCAATTCAGGGACCTACGAGCAGTACTTC	CAGNSGTYEQYF	-	-	TRBV28	TRBJ2-7
TGCGCCAGCAGCTTTTCGGGACAGGAGCCTCTGGGTGAGCAGTACTTC	CASSFSGQEPLGEQYF	TRBD1	-	TRBV5-1	TRBJ2-7
TGTGCCAGCAGAACCGGGACAGGGTTAACTGAAGCTTTCTTT	CASRTGTGLTEAFF	TRBD1	-	TRBV12-3/TRBV12-4	TRBJ1-1
TGTGCCACCAGTGATCATCCCGGGGGTGAGCAGTTCTTC	CATSDHPGGEQFF	-	-	TRBV24-1	TRBJ2-1
TGCGCCAGCAGCTATGAGAACGGGAATAATGAAAAACTGTTTTTT	CASSYENGNNEKLFF	-	-	TRBV5-1	TRBJ1-4
TGTGCCAGCGGGGAACTGACTTCGGGGAACAATGAGCAGTTCTTC	CASGELTSGNNEQFF	-	-	TRBV2	TRBJ2-1
TGTGCCACCCTCGGGTGGGACAGAGATAACTATGGCTACACCTTC	CATLGWDRDNYGYTF	TRBD1	-	TRBV15	TRBJ1-2
TGTGCCAGCAGCCTTGGACCGAGTCAAGAGACCCAGTACTTC	CASSLGPSQETQYF	-	-	TRBV7-3	TRBJ2-5
TGTGCCAGCAGCCCAGCACAGGTGTGGGGGGCGGAAGAGACTTTCGAGCAGTACTTC	CASSPAQVWGAEETFEQYF	-	few	TRBV7-6	TRBJ2-7
TGTGCCAGCAGCCCCCGGTTAGCCAGAGGGGAGCAGTACTTC	CASSPRLARGEQYF	-	few	TRBV7-2	TRBJ2-4
TGCAGCGGCCGGGACAAGGAGACCCAGTACTTC	CSGRDKETQYF	-	-	TRBV29-1	TRBJ2-5
TGTGCCAGCAGTGCCGGGGACAGGGACTATGGCTACACCTTC	CASSAGDRDYGYTF	TRBD1	-	TRBV28	TRBJ1-2
TGCGCCAGCGGCTTGGTAGCAATGGGACTACCAAACATTCAGTACTTC	CASGLVAMGLPNIQYF	TRBD2	-	TRBV5-1	TRBJ2-4
TGTGCCACCCGCTGGCTAGCGGGAGGGGTAGGGAATGAGCAGTTCTTC	CATRWLAGGVGNEQFF	TRBD2	once	TRBV18	TRBJ2-1
TGCAGTGCTGCCGGGACAGGAAAAGAGACCCAGTACTTC	CSAAGTGKETQYF	TRBD1	-	TRBV20-1	TRBJ2-5
TGCAGCGTTGATGGATGGTCCAGGGGCAGGGACAATGAGCAGTACTTC	CSVDGWSRGRDNEQYF	-	-	TRBV29-1	TRBJ2-5
TGTGCCAGCGGTGGGACAGGGGCTAACATTCAGTACTTC	CASGGTGANIQYF	TRBD1	few	TRBV2	TRBJ2-4
TGTGCCAGCAGTTACTCCGAGGGCTCTGGGGCCAACGTCCTGACTTTC	CASSYSEGSGANVLTF	-	few	TRBV6-5	TRBJ2-6
TGCAGCGTTGAGGGGGGACAGGGGTTAGATACGCAGTATTTT	CSVEGGQGLDTQYF	TRBD1	few	TRBV29-1	TRBJ2-3
TGTGCCAGTAGTATGGGTTGGGGTGAAGCTTTCTTT	CASSMGWGEAFF	-	-	TRBV19	TRBJ1-1
TGCAGTGCCACCCAGCGGGCCCTGGGAGAGACCCAGTACTTC	CSATQRALGETQYF	-	-	TRBV20-1	TRBJ2-5
TGTGCCAGCAGCCAAGAGGAGGCGGGGGCGGGAGCCTACGAGCAGTACTTC	CASSQEEAGAGAYEQYF	-	many	TRBV4-2	TRBJ2-7
TGTGCCACCACCCCGGGACTAGCGACAGATACGCAGTATTTT	CATTPGLATDTQYF	TRBD2	-	TRBV27	TRBJ2-3
TGTGCCATCAGTGATGGGGGTTTAGGTTGGAATGAGCAGTACTTC	CAISDGGLGWNEQYF	-	few	TRBV10-3	TRBJ2-7
TGTGCCACCAGTGATCAGAACAAAGCTTTCTTT	CATSDQNKAFF	-	-	TRBV24-1	TRBJ1-1
TGTGCCAGCAGGTCCGGGACGGGGTTCTCACCCCTCCACTTT	CASRSGTGFSPLHF	-	few	TRBV28	TRBJ1-6
TGTGCCAGCACCCCCATAGCGGGAGTCTACGAGCAGTACTTC	CASTPIAGVYEQYF	TRBD2	-	TRBV27	TRBJ2-7
TGTGCCAGCAGTGACTTTTGGGTCAGGGGCTACACCTTC	CASSDFWVRGYTF	-	-	TRBV6-1	TRBJ1-2
TGTGCCAGCAGCCCCCACGGGCAGCAGAATCAGCCCCAGCATTTT	CASSPHGQQNQPQHF	-	-	TRBV28	TRBJ1-5
TGTGCCAGCAGCTTAAGCCCATTGGGAGCGGGGAGCTCCTACGAGCAGTACTTC	CASSLSPLGAGSSYEQYF	TRBD2	few	TRBV7-2	TRBJ2-7
TGTGCCAGCAGCGATCGCGGAGGAAGATACGCGTATTTT	CASSDRGGRYAYF	-	many	TRBV7-2	TRBJ2-3
TGTGCCAGCAGCCACCCGGGACAGGCGAGCTACAATGAGCAGTTCTTC	CASSHPGQASYNEQFF	TRBD1	-	TRBV3-1	TRBJ2-1
TGTGCCAGCAGCTTAGGACAAAGGCTAGCCAAAAACATTCAGTACTTC	CASSLGQRLAKNIQYF	-	-	TRBV7-9	TRBJ2-4
TGTGCCAGCAGTTTCCTAGGCGTTGGGGAAAAACTGTTTTTT	CASSFLGVGEKLFF	-	-	TRBV28	TRBJ1-4